This T cell receptor beta chain was observed in a study of Tregs in tolerant kidney transplant recipients. Study-level findings and limits: Antigen-driven expansion was suggested because donor-specific Tregs expanded more than all Tregs in tolerant patients. Validation in larger populations is needed because few patients were studied. Nucleotide sequences could not be compared across some patients' samples due to primer changes.

This clone came up once. Its antigen is not known. Related graft donors supplied nonmyeloablative bone marrow transplants, and mixed chimerism was transient. CD4+CD25+CD127- Tregs, CD4+CD25- non-Tregs, CD4 and CD8 cells were sorted. Germline V gives CDR1 MGHRA, CDR2 YSYEKL. Trimming removed 1 base from V and 7 bases from J; junction bases left unmatched: 6. The CDR3 length is 15 residues. Using immunoSEQ multiplex PCR, the repertoire was profiled, and TCRdb retains in-frame clones only, with some absent. The sample yields tens of thousands of clones, approximately 94% seen once. The sequence was collected from a human patient who received a combined kidney and bone marrow transplant. A share of the T cells may be of graft donor origin. The chain recombines TRBV4-1 with TRBJ1-4, with 7 nucleotides matching TRBD1. The source material was CD4+ T cells from blood (PBMCs), sampled 12 months after the transplant. This CDR3 reads CASSQGDRDVEKLFF. The CDR3 DNA is TGCGCCAGCAGCCAAGGGGACAGAGACGTTGAAAAACTGTTTTTT.